The clone carrying this T cell receptor beta chain was seen only a few times. Its target is not known. Individuals with alopecia areata gave both lesional scalp punch biopsies and peripheral blood for collection. Trimming took off 3 bases at V and 4 bases at J, with 15 bases between the two ends. Germline-derived CDR1 and CDR2 are LNHDA and SQIVND (reference sequence). CDR3 length: 15 amino acids. This entry is derived from a study of CD8+ T cells in alopecia areata. Isolated RNA was reverse transcribed into cDNA used as the sequencing template. Measured with immunoSEQ multiplex PCR; TCRdb has only the in-frame clones, and not every one. The sample has roughly 60,000 clones, 44% seen once. Study-wide results and limits: Relative to mice, TCR sharing across patients was less clear, a difference possibly HLA-related. Scalp sequencing captures resident alphabeta T cells of normal skin too.

The sequenced material came from NKG2D-low CD8+ T cells sorted from blood. The rearrangement joins TRBV19 to TRBJ1-1; D call uncertain. This TCR came from a human donor with alopecia areata. Here the CDR3 DNA reads TGTGCCAGTAGTATCGGGGAGGGTGGCAGCACTGAAGCTTTCTTT. It is translated as CASSIGEGGSTEAFF.